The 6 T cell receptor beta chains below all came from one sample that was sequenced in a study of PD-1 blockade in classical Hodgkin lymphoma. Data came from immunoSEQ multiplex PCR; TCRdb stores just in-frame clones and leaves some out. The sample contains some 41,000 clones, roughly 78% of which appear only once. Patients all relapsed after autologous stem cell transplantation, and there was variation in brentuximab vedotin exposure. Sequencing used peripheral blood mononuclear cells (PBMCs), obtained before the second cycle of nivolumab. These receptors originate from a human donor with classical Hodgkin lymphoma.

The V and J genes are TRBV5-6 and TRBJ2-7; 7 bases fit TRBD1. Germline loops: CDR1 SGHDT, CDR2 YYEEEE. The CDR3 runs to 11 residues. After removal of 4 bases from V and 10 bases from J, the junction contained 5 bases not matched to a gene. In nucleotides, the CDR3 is TGTGCCAGCAGCCGAGGACAGGCTCAGTACTTC. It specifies CASSRGQAQYF.

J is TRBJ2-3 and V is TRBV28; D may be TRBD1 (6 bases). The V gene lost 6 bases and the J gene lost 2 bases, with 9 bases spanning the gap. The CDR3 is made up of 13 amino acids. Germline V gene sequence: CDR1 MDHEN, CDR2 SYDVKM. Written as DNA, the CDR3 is TGTGCCAGCAGGCGACAGGACACAGATACGCAGTATTTT. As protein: CASRRQDTDTQYF.

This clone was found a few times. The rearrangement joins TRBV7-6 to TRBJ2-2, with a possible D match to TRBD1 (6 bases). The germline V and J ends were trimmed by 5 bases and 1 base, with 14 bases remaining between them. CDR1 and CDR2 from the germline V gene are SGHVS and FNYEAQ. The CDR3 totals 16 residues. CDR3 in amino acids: CASSRGRDMNTGELFF. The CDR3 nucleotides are TGTGCCAGCAGCCGTGGCCGGGACATGAACACCGGGGAGCTGTTTTTT.

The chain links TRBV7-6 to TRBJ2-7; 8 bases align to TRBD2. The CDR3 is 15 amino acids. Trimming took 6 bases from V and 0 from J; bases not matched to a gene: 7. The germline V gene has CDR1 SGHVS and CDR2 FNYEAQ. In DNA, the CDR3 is TGTGCCAGCAGTCTTAGCGGGGAAAGCTCCTACGAGCAGTACTTC. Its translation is CASSLSGESSYEQYF.

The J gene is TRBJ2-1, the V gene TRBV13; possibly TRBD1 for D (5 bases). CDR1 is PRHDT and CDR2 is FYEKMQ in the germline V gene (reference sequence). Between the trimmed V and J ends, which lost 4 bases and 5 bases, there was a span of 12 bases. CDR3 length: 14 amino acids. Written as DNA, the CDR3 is TGTGCCAGCAGCTCCCGACAGTCCCACAATGAGCAGTTCTTC. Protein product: CASSSRQSHNEQFF.

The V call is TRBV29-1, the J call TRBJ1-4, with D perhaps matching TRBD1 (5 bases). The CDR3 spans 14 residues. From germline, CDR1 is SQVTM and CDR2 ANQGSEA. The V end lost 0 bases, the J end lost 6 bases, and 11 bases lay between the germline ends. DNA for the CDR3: TGCAGCGTTGAAGAATTTGGGGGTGATGAAAAACTGTTTTTT. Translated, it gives CSVEEFGGDEKLFF. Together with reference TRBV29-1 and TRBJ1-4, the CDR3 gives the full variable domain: SAVISQKPSRDICQRGTSLTIQCQVDSQVTMMFWYRQQPGQSLTLIATANQGSEATYESGFVIDKFPISRPNLTFSTLTVSNMSPEDSSIYLCSVEEFGGDEKLFFGSGTQLSVL.